One sample yielded the 9 T cell receptor beta chains listed below, sequenced in a study of blood T cells in healthy people across ages. Alongside a J-beta primer mix, a sample-barcoded 5' primer served in a second PCR lasting about 7 to 12 cycles. From the 5' RACE reads, TCRdb called clonotypes with MiXCR, one entry per CDR3 protein. The sample records more than 650,000 distinct CDR3 sequences, about 24% being singletons. The specimen was blood. These receptors were collected from a man in his sixties or seventies in good health.

The chain has TRBV28 and TRBJ2-5; 9 nucleotides match TRBD2. The last part of the DNA fits TRBJ2-1 better; the J call may be wrong. This CDR3 has 15 residues. CDR1 and CDR2 (germline): MDHEN, SYDVKM. The CDR3 is CASTPSGLAGNEQFF. The CDR3 DNA follows: TGTGCCAGCACCCCGTCGGGACTAGCAGGGAATGAGCAGTTCTTC.

V gene TRBV5-6 combines with J gene TRBJ1-4; no clear D. Trimming cost V 0 bases and J 5 bases, with 8 bases left between them. The CDR3 runs 14 residues. Per germline, CDR1 SGHDT and CDR2 YYEEEE. The CDR3, as DNA: TGTGCCAGCAGCTTGGCGCGGAGGAATGAAAAACTGTTTTTT. It yields the protein CASSLARRNEKLFF.

This clonotype has ten or more counts. The chain has TRBV2 and TRBJ2-1, with a possible D match to TRBD1 (5 bases). V lost 7 bases and J lost 0, with 7 bases in between. CDR1 is SNHLY, CDR2 FYNNEI, per germline. CDR3 length: 13 amino acids. The DNA for the CDR3 is TGTGCCAGCATTACAGGCTCCTACAATGAGCAGTTCTTC. The encoded protein is CASITGSYNEQFF.

This clonotype has just a few counts. V gene TRBV29-1 combines with J gene TRBJ1-1; no definite D call. Germline V gives CDR1 SQVTM, CDR2 ANQGSEA. V was pared by 3 bases and J by 7 bases, with 9 bases between. The CDR3 contains 11 residues. CDR3 sequence: CSVDRRREAFF. As DNA, the CDR3 is TGCAGCGTTGACAGGCGCCGTGAAGCTTTCTTT.

V gene TRBV10-2 combines with J gene TRBJ1-1; TRBD1 matches at 7 bases. The trim removed 6 bases at V and 1 base at J, leaving 5 bases unmatched. Germline V gives CDR1 WSHSY, CDR2 SAAADI. The CDR3 consists of 14 residues. The CDR3 nucleotides are TGCGCCAGCAGAAGGGGGCAGGGGAACACTGAAGCTTTCTTT. It yields the protein CASRRGQGNTEAFF.

The chain employs TRBV14 and TRBJ2-1; no reliable D call. V was shortened by 0 bases and J by 15 bases, with 12 bases between the two germline ends. The CDR3 length is 12 residues. Germline CDR1 and CDR2: SGHDN and FVKESK. The CDR3 DNA reads as TGTGCCAGCAGCCAAGATCGGCGGTTGTCGTTCTTC. The encoded protein is CASSQDRRLSFF.

This clonotype was seen only a few times. The gene calls are TRBV20-1 and TRBJ2-1; 13 bases fit TRBD2. The germline V gene has CDR1 DFQATT and CDR2 SNEGSKA (reference sequence). V shed 3 bases and J 5 bases; nucleotides not matched to a gene: 4. This CDR3 has 15 residues. CDR3 in DNA: TGCAGTGCTAGGGGGACTAGCGGGGCAGACAATGAGCAGTTCTTC. Protein: CSARGTSGADNEQFF.

This clonotype was counted a few times. The genes are TRBV2 and TRBJ2-1, with a possible D match to TRBD2 (5 bases). The germline CDR1 and CDR2 sequences are SNHLY and FYNNEI. The CDR3 has 14 residues. V was clipped by 8 bases and J by 0 bases, with 11 bases between them. The CDR3 DNA sequence: TGTGCCAGCGTCGGGGAACGCTCCTACAATGAGCAGTTCTTC. Protein sequence: CASVGERSYNEQFF. The full variable domain, with the rest looked up from reference TRBV2 and TRBJ2-1, is EPEVTQTPSHQVTQMGQEVILRCVPISNHLYFYWYRQILGQKVEFLVSFYNNEISEKSEIFDDQFSVERPDGSNFTLKIRSTKLEDSAMYFCASVGERSYNEQFFGPGTRLTVL.

J is TRBJ1-1 and V is TRBV10-3; D unresolved. Germline CDR1 is ENHRY and CDR2 is SYGVKD. Trimming pared 3 bases from V and 2 bases from J, leaving 4 bases between. CDR3 size: 12 residues. CDR3 DNA sequence: TGTGCCATCAGTGATAGAAACACTGAAGCTTTCTTT. Translating gives CAISDRNTEAFF.